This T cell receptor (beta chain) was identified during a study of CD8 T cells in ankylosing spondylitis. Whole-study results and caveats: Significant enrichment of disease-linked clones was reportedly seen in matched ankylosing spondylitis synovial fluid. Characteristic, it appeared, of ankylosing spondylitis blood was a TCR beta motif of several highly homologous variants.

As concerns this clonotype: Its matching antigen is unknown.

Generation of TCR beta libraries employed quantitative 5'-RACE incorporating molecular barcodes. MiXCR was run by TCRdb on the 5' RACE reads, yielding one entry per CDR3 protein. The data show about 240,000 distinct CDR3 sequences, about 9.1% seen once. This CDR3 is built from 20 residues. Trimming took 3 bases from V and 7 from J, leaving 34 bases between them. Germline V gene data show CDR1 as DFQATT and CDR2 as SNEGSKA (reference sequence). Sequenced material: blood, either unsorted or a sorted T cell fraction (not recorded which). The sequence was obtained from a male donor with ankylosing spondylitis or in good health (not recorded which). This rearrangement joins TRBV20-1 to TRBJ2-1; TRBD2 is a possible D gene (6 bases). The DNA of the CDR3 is TGCAGTGCTAGGATGAATAGGGGAGTCGGGGCGGGAAGAGAATGGAATGAGCAGTTCTTC. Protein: CSARMNRGVGAGREWNEQFF.